This passage covers 14 T cell receptor beta chains from one sample sequenced in a study of T cell changes during pregnancy in multiple sclerosis. Sequencing was performed with immunoSEQ multiplex PCR; in TCRdb, only in-frame clones are kept and a portion is missing. The repertoire has about 49,000 clones, 95% of them found once; the top ten carry under 7%. The material was CD8+ T cells from peripheral blood mononuclear cells, obtained in the first trimester of pregnancy. Receptors were obtained from a female donor with multiple sclerosis, enrolled in a pregnancy study.

This sequence joins TRBV7-9 and TRBJ2-2; no clear D. CDR3 length: 16 amino acids. V was trimmed by 2 bases and J by 2 bases, leaving 12 bases between them. From germline, CDR1 is SEHNR and CDR2 FQNEAQ (reference sequence). The CDR3 nucleotides read TGTGCCAGCAGCTTAATAGGCAGGATCAACACCGGGGAGCTGTTTTTT. It yields the protein CASSLIGRINTGELFF.

The chain couples TRBV30 to TRBJ2-1; D is uncertain. The CDR3 loop spans 15 amino acids. Trimming left V 5 bases short and J 4 bases short, with 18 bases between. Germline V gene lookup returns CDR1 GTSNPN and CDR2 SVGIG (reference sequence). CDR3 sequence reads: CAWGYHNLIYNEQFF. In nucleotides, the CDR3 is TGTGCCTGGGGTTACCACAACCTTATATACAATGAGCAGTTCTTC.

DNA for the CDR3: TGCGCCAGCACTCCAGGGCATGGAAACACCATATATTTT. This codes for CASTPGHGNTIYF. The V call is TRBV4-1, the J call TRBJ1-3; D may be TRBD1 (5 bases). The germline gives CDR1 MGHRA, CDR2 YSYEKL. The germline V and J ends were trimmed by 7 bases and 3 bases, with 10 bases remaining between them. This CDR3 contains 13 residues.

The rearrangement uses TRBV9 and TRBJ2-7; 11 bases align to TRBD2. The CDR3 is 13 residues long. Germline V gene data show CDR1 as SGDLS and CDR2 as YYNGEE. V dropped 3 bases and J dropped 4; count of bases not matched to a gene: 0. CDR3 in amino acids: CASSGLAGYEQYF. CDR3 in DNA: TGTGCCAGCAGCGGACTAGCGGGATACGAGCAGTACTTC.

This clone was recorded once. The genes are TRBV7-6 and TRBJ2-7, with TRBD1 identical over 7 bases. The CDR3 extends over 13 amino acids. Germline CDR1 SGHVS, CDR2 FNYEAQ. V lost 5 bases, J lost 4 bases, and 5 bases stayed unmatched. CDR3 nucleotides: TGTGCCAGCAGCCCAGGACAGGTTTACGAGCAGTACTTC. Translated, it gives CASSPGQVYEQYF. Combining the CDR3 with reference TRBV7-6 and TRBJ2-7 gives the whole variable domain GAGVSQSPRYKVTKRGQDVALRCDPISGHVSLYWYRQALGQGPEFLTYFNYEAQQDKSGLPNDRFSAERPEGSISTLTIQRTEQRDSAMYRCASSPGQVYEQYFGPGTRLTVT.

This chain links TRBV27 with TRBJ2-3; D is ambiguous. V was shortened by 1 base and J by 0 bases, with 8 bases between the two germline ends. Germline assignment: CDR1 MNHEY and CDR2 SMNVEV (reference sequence). The CDR3 totals 15 residues. CDR3 in amino acids: CASSLWSGSTDTQYF. In DNA, the CDR3 is TGTGCCAGCAGTTTATGGTCCGGGAGCACAGATACGCAGTATTTT.

The chain combines TRBV27 with TRBJ1-1; tentatively, D is TRBD1 (6 bases). This CDR3 comprises 13 residues. Germline CDR1 and CDR2: MNHEY and SMNVEV (reference sequence). V was cut by 6 bases and J by 2 bases, with 10 bases left in between. The CDR3 region has the DNA TGTGCCAGCAGAATACAGGGCAACACTGAAGCTTTCTTT. It is translated as CASRIQGNTEAFF.

This clone was observed a single time. The chain couples TRBV4-1 to TRBJ2-7; 9 bases agree with TRBD1. The CDR3 sequence is 15 residues long. The V segment lost 5 bases and the J segment 4 bases; nucleotides outside the gene matches: 9. Germline CDR1 MGHRA, CDR2 YSYEKL. The DNA for the CDR3 is TGCGCCAGCAGCATGACAGGGACAGGGCGGTACGAGCAGTACTTC. Translating it yields CASSMTGTGRYEQYF.

The rearrangement joins TRBV7-2 to TRBJ2-1; D is perhaps TRBD2 (6 bases). The V end lost 5 bases, the J end lost 8 bases, and 16 bases lay between the germline ends. The CDR3 extends over 14 amino acids. CDR1 is SGHTA, CDR2 FQGNSA, per germline. This CDR3 reads CASSILAIGDEQFF. The DNA of the CDR3 is TGTGCCAGCAGCATTCTAGCGATTGGAGATGAGCAGTTCTTC.

The chain is built from TRBV30 and TRBJ1-3; 9 bases line up with TRBD1. V trimming: 1 base; J trimming: 7 bases; junction bases outside the gene matches: 5. CDR1 is GTSNPN, CDR2 SVGIG, per germline (reference sequence). The CDR3 runs to 14 residues. In DNA, the CDR3 is TGTGCCTGGAGTGCAGGGACAGGGTACAACACCATATATTTT. Its translation: CAWSAGTGYNTIYF.

The chain recombines TRBV27 with TRBJ1-5; D is undetermined. The CDR3 consists of 13 residues. CDR1 and CDR2 from the germline V gene are MNHEY and SMNVEV (reference sequence). Trimming removed 2 bases from V and 6 bases from J, with 8 bases in between. The CDR3 is CASSLSPGQPQHF. The CDR3 coding sequence is TGTGCCAGCAGTTTAAGTCCGGGTCAGCCCCAGCATTTT.

V usage is TRBV30 and J usage is TRBJ1-1; D gene unclear. V lost 8 bases and J lost 1, with 11 bases in between. The CDR3 spans 12 residues. CDR1 is GTSNPN and CDR2 is SVGIG in the germline V gene (reference sequence). The CDR3: CARRESNTEAFF. CDR3 nucleotides: TGTGCCCGGCGGGAGTCGAACACTGAAGCTTTCTTT. Supplemented by reference TRBV30 and TRBJ1-1, the full variable domain reads SQTIHQWPATLVQPVGSPLSLECTVEGTSNPNLYWYRQAAGRGLQLLFYSVGIGQISSEVPQNLSASRPQDRQFILSSKKLLLSDSGFYLCARRESNTEAFFGQGTRLTVV.

The chain has TRBV29-1 and TRBJ2-3; 8 bases are a match to TRBD1. V was clipped by 7 bases and J by 1 base; unmatched bases: 7. The CDR3 spans 14 residues. CDR1 is SQVTM, CDR2 ANQGSEA, per germline. In nucleotides, the CDR3 is TGCAGCGCCGGACGACAGGGGCGCACAGATACGCAGTATTTT. Translated, it gives CSAGRQGRTDTQYF.

This sequence joins TRBV2 and TRBJ2-7; maybe TRBD2 (6 bases). The CDR3 contains 12 residues. The V and J ends lost 6 bases and 2 bases respectively, with 8 bases between them. Looked up from germline, CDR1 is SNHLY and CDR2 is FYNNEI. The CDR3 protein is CASRGGTYEQYF. CDR3 nucleotides: TGTGCCAGCAGGGGGGGAACCTACGAGCAGTACTTC.